The clone carrying this TCR beta chain occurred a few times. Generated by immunoSEQ multiplex PCR, the TCRdb table keeps only in-frame clones and is missing some. The sample has around 9,300 clones, 69% seen once. The sequenced cases were selected for having the highest brain T cell transcript signatures. This entry comes from a study of brain T cells in children with intractable seizures. CDR1 and CDR2 from the germline V gene are LGHDT and YNNKEL (reference sequence). Trimming removed 1 base from V and 2 bases from J; junction bases left unmatched: 4. The CDR3 sequence is 17 residues long. The TCR was taken from a girl aged 2-10 years with tuberous sclerosis and intractable seizures. The input for sequencing was resected brain tissue, taken at surgery. The chain recombines TRBV3-1 (or the pseudogene TRBV3-2) with TRBJ2-2; the match to TRBD2 covers 10 bases. The CDR3 sequence: CASSQGTSGLNTGELFF. CDR3 sequence (DNA): TGTGCCAGCAGCCAAGGGACTAGCGGTTTAAACACCGGGGAGCTGTTTTTT.